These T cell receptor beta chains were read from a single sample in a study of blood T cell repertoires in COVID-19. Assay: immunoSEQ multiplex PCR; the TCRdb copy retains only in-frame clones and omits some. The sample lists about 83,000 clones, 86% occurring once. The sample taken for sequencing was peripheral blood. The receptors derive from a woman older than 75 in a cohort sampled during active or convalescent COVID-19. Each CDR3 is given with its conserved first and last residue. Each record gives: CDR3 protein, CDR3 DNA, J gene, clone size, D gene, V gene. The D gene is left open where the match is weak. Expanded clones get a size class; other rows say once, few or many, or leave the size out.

CDR3: CASSLPGTALTGELFF
DNA: TGTGCCAGCAGCCTACCCGGGACTGCCCTCACCGGGGAGCTGTTTTTT
J: TRBJ2-2
size: NA
D: NA
V: TRBV5-4

CDR3: CASSQAGEQFF
DNA: TGTGCCAGCAGCCAAGCCGGGGAGCAGTTCTTC
J: TRBJ2-1
size: NA
D: NA
V: TRBV3-1/TRBV3-2

CDR3: CASSPWTGNYGYTF
DNA: TGTGCCAGCAGCCCATGGACAGGGAACTATGGCTACACCTTC
J: TRBJ1-2
size: NA
D: TRBD1
V: TRBV7-2

CDR3: CASTYRGQALNSNQPQHF
DNA: TGTGCCAGCACTTACAGGGGGCAAGCCCTGAATAGCAATCAGCCCCAGCATTTT
J: TRBJ1-5
size: NA
D: TRBD1
V: TRBV27

CDR3: CAWSPGPNTEAFF
DNA: TGTGCCTGGAGCCCAGGGCCGAACACTGAAGCTTTCTTT
J: TRBJ1-1
size: few
D: NA
V: TRBV30

CDR3: CASGLGLSNSNQPQHF
DNA: TGTGCTAGTGGTTTGGGACTTTCTAATAGCAATCAGCCCCAGCATTTT
J: TRBJ1-5
size: NA
D: NA
V: TRBV12-5

CDR3: CASSGTGPGNTIYF
DNA: TGTGCCAGCAGCGGGACAGGGCCTGGAAACACCATATATTTT
J: TRBJ1-3
size: NA
D: TRBD1
V: TRBV6-5

CDR3: CAISDLSTEAFF
DNA: TGTGCCATCAGTGATCTGTCCACTGAAGCTTTCTTT
J: TRBJ1-1
size: few
D: NA
V: TRBV10-3

CDR3: CASSSGQAEETQYF
DNA: TGTGCTAGCAGCTCCGGACAGGCGGAAGAGACCCAGTACTTC
J: TRBJ2-5
size: NA
D: TRBD1
V: TRBV7-7

CDR3: CASSLAYRGVTEAFF
DNA: TGCGCCAGCAGCTTGGCCTACAGGGGGGTTACTGAAGCTTTCTTT
J: TRBJ1-1
size: NA
D: TRBD1
V: TRBV5-1

CDR3: CASSLSLTAQETQYF
DNA: TGTGCCAGCAGCTTAAGTCTTACTGCACAAGAGACCCAGTACTTC
J: TRBJ2-5
size: NA
D: NA
V: TRBV11-3

CDR3: CSVALAGAYNEQFF
DNA: TGCAGCGTTGCTCTAGCGGGAGCCTACAATGAGCAGTTCTTC
J: TRBJ2-1
size: NA
D: TRBD2
V: TRBV29-1

CDR3: CASSFGRRETQYF
DNA: TGTGCCAGCAGCTTCGGTAGGCGGGAGACCCAGTACTTC
J: TRBJ2-5
size: NA
D: NA
V: TRBV11-3

CDR3: CASIRTGRTEAFF
DNA: TGTGCCAGCATCCGGACAGGGAGGACTGAAGCTTTCTTT
J: TRBJ1-1
size: NA
D: TRBD1
V: TRBV12-3/TRBV12-4

CDR3: CASSPRQGWNSPLHF
DNA: TGTGCCAGCAGCCCCCGACAGGGGTGGAATTCACCCCTCCACTTT
J: TRBJ1-6
size: NA
D: TRBD1
V: TRBV11-2

CDR3: CACKGRVMDTQYF
DNA: TGTGCCTGCAAGGGGAGGGTAATGGATACGCAGTATTTT
J: TRBJ2-3
size: NA
D: TRBD2
V: TRBV2

CDR3: CASSRQEYGYTF
DNA: TGTGCCAGCAGCCGACAGGAATATGGCTACACCTTC
J: TRBJ1-2
size: NA
D: NA
V: TRBV3-1/TRBV3-2

CDR3: CASSQAAGGTIYEQYF
DNA: TGCGCCAGCAGCCAAGCAGCGGGAGGCACCATCTACGAGCAGTACTTC
J: TRBJ2-7
size: NA
D: TRBD2
V: TRBV4-1

CDR3: CASNQQGSNYGYTF
DNA: TGCGCCAGCAACCAACAGGGATCTAACTATGGCTACACCTTC
J: TRBJ1-2
size: NA
D: NA
V: TRBV5-1

CDR3: CASSPGLPYEQYF
DNA: TGTGCCAGCAGCCCAGGACTCCCCTACGAGCAGTACTTC
J: TRBJ2-7
size: NA
D: NA
V: TRBV3-1/TRBV3-2

CDR3: CASSVGPSGSSGANVLTF
DNA: TGTGCCAGCAGCGTAGGGCCTAGCGGGAGTTCTGGGGCCAACGTCCTGACTTTC
J: TRBJ2-6
size: NA
D: TRBD2
V: TRBV9

CDR3: CASSPQGAGAYNEQFF
DNA: TGTGCCAGCAGCCCGCAGGGAGCGGGAGCCTACAATGAGCAGTTCTTC
J: TRBJ2-1
size: NA
D: TRBD2
V: TRBV9

CDR3: CASSSKRDKETQYF
DNA: TGTGCCAGCAGCTCCAAACGGGACAAAGAGACCCAGTACTTC
J: TRBJ2-5
size: once
D: NA
V: TRBV5-4

CDR3: CASSFQQGTEAFF
DNA: TGTGCCAGCAGTTTCCAACAGGGCACTGAAGCTTTCTTT
J: TRBJ1-1
size: NA
D: NA
V: TRBV6-5

CDR3: CASSLGPRPPETQYF
DNA: TGTGCCAGCAGCTTGGGGCCAAGACCCCCAGAGACCCAGTACTTC
J: TRBJ2-5
size: NA
D: NA
V: TRBV7-3

CDR3: CAWSEGDENQPQHF
DNA: TGTGCCTGGAGTGAGGGAGACGAGAATCAGCCCCAGCATTTT
J: TRBJ1-5
size: NA
D: NA
V: TRBV30

CDR3: CASSLVQTNTGELFF
DNA: TGTGCCAGCAGCTTGGTCCAGACTAACACCGGGGAGCTGTTTTTT
J: TRBJ2-2
size: NA
D: NA
V: TRBV5-4

CDR3: CASSRTGGTQETQYF
DNA: TGTGCCAGCAGCCGCACAGGGGGAACTCAAGAGACCCAGTACTTC
J: TRBJ2-5
size: NA
D: TRBD1
V: TRBV7-3

CDR3: CASRTGVFGELFF
DNA: TGTGCCAGCAGGACAGGGGTTTTCGGGGAGCTGTTTTTT
J: TRBJ2-2
size: NA
D: TRBD1
V: TRBV6-5

CDR3: CASSPREDMNTEAFF
DNA: TGCGCCAGCAGCCCAAGGGAGGATATGAACACTGAAGCTTTCTTT
J: TRBJ1-1
size: NA
D: NA
V: TRBV5-1

CDR3: CAWSVGGPQHF
DNA: TGTGCCTGGAGTGTAGGCGGGCCCCAGCATTTT
J: TRBJ1-5
size: NA
D: NA
V: TRBV30

CDR3: CASSFTQGRGYTF
DNA: TGTGCCAGCAGTTTTACCCAGGGAAGGGGCTACACCTTC
J: TRBJ1-2
size: NA
D: NA
V: TRBV27

CDR3: CASTILAAHTGELFF
DNA: TGTGCCAGCACCATTCTAGCGGCCCACACCGGGGAGCTGTTTTTT
J: TRBJ2-2
size: NA
D: TRBD2
V: TRBV6-5

CDR3: CASSQNLDNEQFF
DNA: TGTGCCAGCAGCCAAAACTTAGACAATGAGCAGTTCTTC
J: TRBJ2-1
size: once
D: NA
V: TRBV3-1/TRBV3-2

CDR3: CASKTGGADYNEQFF
DNA: TGTGCCAGCAAAACCGGAGGGGCAGATTACAATGAGCAGTTCTTC
J: TRBJ2-1
size: once
D: NA
V: TRBV6-6

CDR3: CASSVDGGGQGYNEQFF
DNA: TGTGCCAGCAGCGTAGATGGGGGAGGCCAGGGATACAATGAGCAGTTCTTC
J: TRBJ2-1
size: NA
D: NA
V: TRBV9

CDR3: CATSTGTILVAGDDEQYF
DNA: TGTGCCACCAGCACAGGGACAATACTGGTGGCAGGGGACGACGAGCAGTACTTC
J: TRBJ2-7
size: NA
D: NA
V: TRBV15

CDR3: CSASQGTNTEKLFF
DNA: TGCAGTGCTAGTCAGGGAACAAATACTGAAAAACTGTTTTTT
J: TRBJ1-4
size: NA
D: NA
V: TRBV20-1

CDR3: CAISSGSSQTQYF
DNA: TGTGCCATCAGTAGCGGGAGTTCGCAGACCCAGTACTTC
J: TRBJ2-5
size: NA
D: TRBD2
V: TRBV10-3